What follows are 23 T cell receptor beta chains derived from one specimen sequenced in a study of blood T cell repertoires in COVID-19. The method was immunoSEQ multiplex PCR; TCRdb's version includes in-frame clones alone and lacks a portion of them. The sample shows 120,000 to 150,000 clones, 87% of them seen only once. The source material was peripheral blood. The receptors were gathered from a woman aged 45-65 years with acute or convalescent COVID-19.

This chain links TRBV24-1 with TRBJ1-1; 7 nucleotides line up with TRBD1. This CDR3 contains 13 residues. The germline V gene encodes CDR1 KGHDR and CDR2 SFDVKD. V lost 7 bases to trimming and J lost 1 base; unmatched junction nucleotides: 2. The CDR3 is CATRDRSNTEAFF. The DNA of the CDR3 is TGTGCCACCAGGGACAGGTCGAACACTGAAGCTTTCTTT.

The gene calls are TRBV6-4 and TRBJ2-1; 10 bases fit TRBD2. This CDR3 is built from 15 residues. Per the germline V gene, CDR1 is MRHNA and CDR2 is SNTAGT. V gave up 3 bases and J gave up 11 bases; unmatched junction bases: 10. The CDR3: CASSELAGLSRQQFF. CDR3 nucleotides: TGTGCCAGCAGTGAACTAGCGGGGCTTTCCAGGCAGCAGTTCTTC.

Only one count was recorded for this clone. This chain joins TRBV11-1 and TRBJ2-7; 9 bases line up with TRBD2. J lost 1 base, V lost 3 bases, and 4 bases had no gene match. The CDR3 loop spans 15 amino acids. Germline values: CDR1 SGHAT, CDR2 FQDESV (reference sequence). The CDR3 DNA reads TGTGCCAGCAGCTTCCCTAGCGGGGAATCCTACGAGCAGTACTTC. The encoded protein is CASSFPSGESYEQYF. The variable domain in full, with the rest retrieved from reference TRBV11-1 and TRBJ2-7, is EAEVAQSPRYKITEKSQAVAFWCDPISGHATLYWYRQILGQGPELLVQFQDESVVDDSQLPKDRFSAERLKGVDSTLKIQPAELGDSAMYLCASSFPSGESYEQYFGPGTRLTVT.

The chain couples TRBV5-1 to TRBJ1-5, with unresolved D. In germline, CDR1 is SGHRS, CDR2 YFSETQ. V lost 0 bases and J lost 0, with 7 bases in between. The CDR3 length is 15 residues. The CDR3: CASSLGVVSNQPQHF. The CDR3 region has the DNA TGCGCCAGCAGCTTGGGAGTCGTTAGCAATCAGCCCCAGCATTTT.

The rearrangement joins TRBV14 to TRBJ2-3; D is possibly TRBD2 (6 bases). This CDR3 spans 15 amino acids. Germline-derived CDR1 and CDR2 are SGHDN and FVKESK. V lost 2 bases to trimming and J lost 2 bases, with 11 bases between them. CDR3 loop: CASSQLAWVTDTQYF. The CDR3 coding sequence is TGTGCCAGCAGCCAACTAGCGTGGGTCACAGATACGCAGTATTTT.

The CDR3 spells CATSDPSPGLAGATGELFF. The CDR3 nucleotides are TGTGCCACCAGTGATCCATCCCCGGGGCTAGCGGGAGCCACCGGGGAGCTGTTTTTT. The chain links TRBV24-1 to TRBJ2-2; 10 nucleotides line up with TRBD2. Losses at the gene ends were 3 bases for V and 4 bases for J; bases not matched to a gene: 13. The CDR3 length is 19 residues. Germline lookup yields CDR1 KGHDR and CDR2 SFDVKD.

V gene TRBV24-1 combines with J gene TRBJ1-2; D unresolved. The ends were cut back, 4 bases at V and 7 bases at J, with 15 bases in the middle. CDR1 is KGHDR and CDR2 is SFDVKD in the germline V gene. This CDR3 comprises 14 residues. CDR3 sequence reads: CATSDPAQVGGYTF. The CDR3 DNA is TGTGCCACCAGTGACCCCGCGCAGGTCGGTGGCTACACCTTC.

The chain employs TRBV29-1 and TRBJ2-1; TRBD2 aligns across 11 bases. V lost 2 bases and J lost 1; bases outside the gene matches: 1. Germline V lookup: CDR1 SQVTM, CDR2 ANQGSEA. The CDR3 extends over 15 amino acids. DNA for the CDR3: TGCAGCGTTGAACTAGCGGGAGGATCCTACAATGAGCAGTTCTTC. It specifies CSVELAGGSYNEQFF.

The gene calls are TRBV2 and TRBJ2-1, with 9 bases matching TRBD2. The CDR3 loop spans 15 amino acids. Germline values: CDR1 SNHLY, CDR2 FYNNEI. The J segment lost 0 bases and the V segment lost 6 bases, leaving 3 bases of the junction unmatched. CDR3 loop: CASRLSGGSYNEQFF. The CDR3 bases are TGTGCCAGCAGGCTTAGCGGGGGCTCCTACAATGAGCAGTTCTTC.

The gene calls are TRBV7-7 and TRBJ2-7, with 12 bases fitting TRBD2. This CDR3 contains 14 residues. Germline V gives CDR1 SSHAT, CDR2 FNYEAQ (reference sequence). V gave up 5 bases and J gave up 6 bases; unmatched junction bases: 5. The CDR3 loop is CASSASGRAFEQYF. CDR3 DNA: TGTGCCAGCAGCGCTAGCGGGAGGGCCTTCGAGCAGTACTTC. The full variable domain, in which reference TRBV7-7 and TRBJ2-7 provide the parts outside the CDR3, is GAGVSQSPRYKVTKRGQDVTLRCDPISSHATLYWYQQALGQGPEFLTYFNYEAQPDKSGLPSDRFSAERPEGSISTLTIQRTEQRDSAMYRCASSASGRAFEQYFGPGTRLTVT.

This clone occurred a few times. The chain has TRBV18 and TRBJ1-1, with D perhaps matching TRBD1 (5 bases). Per germline, CDR1 KGHSH and CDR2 LQKENI. The CDR3 has 14 residues. Trimming pared 1 base from V and 1 base from J, leaving 7 bases between. The CDR3 region has the DNA TGTGCCAGCTCACCACGCGGGGCGAACACTGAAGCTTTCTTT. Its protein is CASSPRGANTEAFF.

The chain links TRBV9 to TRBJ2-2, with D unclear. CDR1 is SGDLS and CDR2 is YYNGEE in the germline V gene. The CDR3 has 14 amino acids. The V gene lost 4 bases and the J gene lost 0 bases, with 7 bases spanning the gap. The chain's CDR3 is CASSPDTNTGELFF. The DNA for the CDR3 is TGTGCCAGCAGCCCAGATACGAACACCGGGGAGCTGTTTTTT. Based on the CDR3 plus reference TRBV9 and TRBJ2-2, the full variable domain is DSGVTQTPKHLITATGQRVTLRCSPRSGDLSVYWYQQSLDQGLQFLIQYYNGEERAKGNILERFSAQQFPDLHSELNLSSLELGDSALYFCASSPDTNTGELFFGEGSRLTVL.

The count of this clone is one. This chain uses TRBV12-3 or TRBV12-4 with TRBJ1-5; D not resolved. V was trimmed by 5 bases and J by 5 bases, leaving 7 bases between them. The CDR3 has 12 amino acids. CDR3 amino acids: CASSTDYQPQHF. In DNA form, the CDR3 reads TGTGCCAGCAGTACAGATTATCAGCCCCAGCATTTT.

This chain links TRBV4-1 with TRBJ1-1; D ambiguous. The length of the CDR3 is 15 residues. Germline CDR1 MGHRA, CDR2 YSYEKL. V shed 2 bases and J shed 1 base, with 11 bases lying between them. The CDR3 loop is CASSQYRAGNTEAFF. CDR3 nucleotide sequence: TGCGCCAGCAGCCAATATCGGGCGGGGAACACTGAAGCTTTCTTT.

This chain's CDR3 is CASSLAGRLFF. CDR3 coding DNA: TGTGCCAGCAGCTTAGCTGGGAGACTGTTTTTT. This sequence joins TRBV21-1 and TRBJ1-4. TRBV21-1 has pseudogene status. The CDR3 contains 11 residues.

Turning to this clone: An end of the junction does not agree with germline; a read error may underlie this. The chain has TRBV6-5 and TRBJ2-7, with D perhaps matching TRBD1 (5 bases). The CDR3 totals 14 residues. Germline V gene sequence: CDR1 MNHEY, CDR2 SVGAGI. CDR3 bases: TGTGCCAGCAGCTACTCGGAAGGGGCGCAGGGGCAGTACTTC. This translates into CASSYSEGAQGQYF.

Notes on this clone: The same CDR3 also results from other DNA sequences found in this sample. The J gene is TRBJ1-3, the V gene TRBV18; 8 bases map to TRBD1. Germline V lookup: CDR1 KGHSH, CDR2 LQKENI. V gave up 6 bases and J gave up 4 bases; unmatched junction bases: 5. The CDR3 loop spans 14 amino acids. CDR3 amino acids: CASSPTGAGNTIYF. DNA of the CDR3: TGTGCCAGCTCCCCGACAGGGGCCGGAAACACCATATATTTT.

This clone was counted between two and nine times. The chain couples TRBV24-1 to TRBJ1-1, with a possible D match to TRBD1 (6 bases). The CDR3 length is 12 residues. Trimming took 8 bases from V and 0 from J, leaving 6 bases between them. Germline CDR1 KGHDR, CDR2 SFDVKD. Written as DNA, the CDR3 is TGTGCCACCACAGGGGTGAACACTGAAGCTTTCTTT. Translation: CATTGVNTEAFF.

The V and J genes are TRBV5-6 and TRBJ2-7; a possible D gene is TRBD2 (6 bases). Germline loops: CDR1 SGHDT, CDR2 YYEEEE. CDR3 length equals 15 residues. The V end lost 5 bases, the J end lost 4 bases, and 19 bases lay between the germline ends. CDR3 nucleotide sequence: TGTGCCAGCAGATGGGGGGACTTAATTACTTACGAGCAGTACTTC. Protein sequence: CASRWGDLITYEQYF.

The chain uses TRBV9 and TRBJ1-1; a weak D match, TRBD1 (5 bases). The CDR3 has 14 amino acids. The germline CDR1 and CDR2 sequences are SGDLS and YYNGEE. V was trimmed by 4 bases and J by 5 bases, leaving 15 bases between them. The CDR3 region is CASSPRVDGTEAFF. DNA of the CDR3: TGTGCCAGCAGCCCCAGGGTCGATGGGACTGAAGCTTTCTTT.

This clone showed up just a few times. The chain joins TRBV12-3 or TRBV12-4 to TRBJ1-5; no firm D call. The CDR3 spans 13 residues. V was trimmed by 7 bases and J by 0 bases, leaving 7 bases between them. The CDR3 DNA sequence: TGTGCCAGCACCATCAATAGCAATCAGCCCCAGCATTTT. Encoded protein: CASTINSNQPQHF.

The chain links TRBV29-1 to TRBJ2-7; 8 positions agree with TRBD2. CDR3 size: 13 residues. The V segment lost 5 bases and the J segment 6 bases; nucleotides outside the gene matches: 9. Germline values: CDR1 SQVTM, CDR2 ANQGSEA. The CDR3 nucleotides are TGCAGCGTTAGGCCCTCGGGAGGGGGCGAGCAGTACTTC. It codes for CSVRPSGGGEQYF.

The chain uses TRBV7-8 and TRBJ2-3; 8 nucleotides line up with TRBD2. The germline V gene encodes CDR1 SGHVS and CDR2 FQNEAQ. This CDR3 has 16 amino acids. The ends lost 6 bases at V and 4 bases at J; junction bases unmatched: 12. The CDR3 loop reads CASSSFGRGGADTQYF. The DNA for the CDR3 is TGTGCCAGCAGTTCCTTCGGGAGGGGGGGCGCAGATACGCAGTATTTT.